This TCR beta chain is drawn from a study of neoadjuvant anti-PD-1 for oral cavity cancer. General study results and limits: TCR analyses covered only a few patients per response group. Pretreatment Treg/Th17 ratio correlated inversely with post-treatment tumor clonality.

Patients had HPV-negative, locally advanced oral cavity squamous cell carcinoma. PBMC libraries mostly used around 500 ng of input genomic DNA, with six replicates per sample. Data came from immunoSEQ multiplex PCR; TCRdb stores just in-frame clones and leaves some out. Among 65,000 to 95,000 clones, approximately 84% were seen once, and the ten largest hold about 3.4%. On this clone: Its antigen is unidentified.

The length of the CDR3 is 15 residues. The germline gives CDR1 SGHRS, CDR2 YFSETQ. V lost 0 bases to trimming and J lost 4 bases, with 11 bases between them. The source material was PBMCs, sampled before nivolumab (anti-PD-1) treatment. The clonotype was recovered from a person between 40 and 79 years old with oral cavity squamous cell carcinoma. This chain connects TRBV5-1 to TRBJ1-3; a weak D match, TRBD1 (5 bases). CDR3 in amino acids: CASSLDRTGGNTIYF. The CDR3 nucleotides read TGCGCCAGCAGCTTGGACAGGACGGGAGGAAACACCATATATTTT. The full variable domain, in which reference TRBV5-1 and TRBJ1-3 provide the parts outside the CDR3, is KAGVTQTPRYLIKTRGQQVTLSCSPISGHRSVSWYQQTPGQGLQFLFEYFSETQRNKGNFPGRFSGRQFSNSRSEMNVSTLELGDSALYLCASSLDRTGGNTIYFGEGSWLTVV.